The next 2 T cell receptor beta chains were all read from a single sample in a study of human T cells and chemical hapten exposure. Time point: pre-sensitization, week 0. As to treatment: therapeutic diphenylcyclopropenone sensitization with weekly scalp DPC. From the RACE reads, TCRdb called clonotypes with MiXCR, one entry per CDR3 protein. The sample has around 100,000 distinct CDR3 sequences, more than 10% seen once. Sequences were derived from whole blood, sampled in connection with sensitization to the hapten diphenylcyclopropenone (DPC). The receptor source for this set is a woman aged 55-69 years with alopecia areata. Some clones in this sample may be carry-over from other donors' samples.

To note about this clonotype: A much larger clonotype is one base distant, so this may be a read error. V and J are TRBV5-1 and TRBJ2-1; D ambiguous. The CDR3 contains 14 residues. V shed 0 bases and J shed 5 bases, with 9 bases lying between them. Germline values: CDR1 SGHRS, CDR2 YFSETQ. The CDR3 DNA reads TGCGCCAGCAGCTTGGACTACCGACACAATGAGCAGTTCTTC. Encoded protein: CASSLDYRHNEQFF.

Only a few counts were recorded for this clonotype. The genes are TRBV12-3 or TRBV12-4 and TRBJ1-3; the D gene is possibly TRBD1 (6 bases). Trimming took 6 bases from V and 0 from J, leaving 12 bases between them. The CDR3 is 15 amino acids. CDR3 bases: TGTGCCAGCAGAACGACAGGCCTCTCTGGAAACACCATATATTTT. Translation gives CASRTTGLSGNTIYF.